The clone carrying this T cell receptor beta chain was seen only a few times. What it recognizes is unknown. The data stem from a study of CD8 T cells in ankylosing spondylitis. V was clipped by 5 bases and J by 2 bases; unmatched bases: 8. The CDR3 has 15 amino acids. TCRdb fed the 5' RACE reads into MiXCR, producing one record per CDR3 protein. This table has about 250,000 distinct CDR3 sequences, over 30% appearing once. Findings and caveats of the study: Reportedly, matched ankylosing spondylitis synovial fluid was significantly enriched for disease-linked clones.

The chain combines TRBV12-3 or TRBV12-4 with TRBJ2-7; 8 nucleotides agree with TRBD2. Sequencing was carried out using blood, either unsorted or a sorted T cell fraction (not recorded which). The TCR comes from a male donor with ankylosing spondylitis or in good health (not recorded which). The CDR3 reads CASSRLRGGTYEQYF. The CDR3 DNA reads TGTGCCAGCAGTCGCTTGCGCGGGGGGACCTACGAGCAGTACTTC.